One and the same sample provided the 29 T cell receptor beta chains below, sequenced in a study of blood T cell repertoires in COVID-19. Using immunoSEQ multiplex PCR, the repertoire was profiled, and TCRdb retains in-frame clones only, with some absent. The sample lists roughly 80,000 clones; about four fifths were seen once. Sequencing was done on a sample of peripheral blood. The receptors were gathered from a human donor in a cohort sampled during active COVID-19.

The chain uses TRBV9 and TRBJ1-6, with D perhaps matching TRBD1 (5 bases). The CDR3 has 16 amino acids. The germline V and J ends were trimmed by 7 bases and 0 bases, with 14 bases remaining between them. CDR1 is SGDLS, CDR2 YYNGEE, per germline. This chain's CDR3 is CASSRQPSSYNSPLHF. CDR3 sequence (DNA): TGTGCCAGCTCTAGACAGCCAAGCTCCTATAATTCACCCCTCCACTTT.

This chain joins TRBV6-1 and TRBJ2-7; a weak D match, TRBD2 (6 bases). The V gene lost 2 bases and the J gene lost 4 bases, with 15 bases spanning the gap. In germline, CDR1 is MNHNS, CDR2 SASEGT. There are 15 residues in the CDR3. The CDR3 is CASSESWGDRYEQYF. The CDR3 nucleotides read TGTGCCAGCAGTGAAAGTTGGGGGGATCGATACGAGCAGTACTTC.

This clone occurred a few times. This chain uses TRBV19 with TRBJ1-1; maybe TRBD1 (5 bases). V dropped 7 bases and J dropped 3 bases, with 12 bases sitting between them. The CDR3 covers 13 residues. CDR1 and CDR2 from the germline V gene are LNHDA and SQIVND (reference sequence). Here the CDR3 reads CASNHDRHTEAFF. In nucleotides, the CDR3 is TGTGCCAGTAATCATGACAGACACACTGAAGCTTTCTTT.

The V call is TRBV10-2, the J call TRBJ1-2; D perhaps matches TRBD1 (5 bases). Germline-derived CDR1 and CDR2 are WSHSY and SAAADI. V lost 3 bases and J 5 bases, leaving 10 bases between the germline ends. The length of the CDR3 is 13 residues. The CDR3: CASSDGGGYGYTF. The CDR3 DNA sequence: TGCGCCAGCAGTGATGGGGGGGGGTATGGCTACACCTTC.

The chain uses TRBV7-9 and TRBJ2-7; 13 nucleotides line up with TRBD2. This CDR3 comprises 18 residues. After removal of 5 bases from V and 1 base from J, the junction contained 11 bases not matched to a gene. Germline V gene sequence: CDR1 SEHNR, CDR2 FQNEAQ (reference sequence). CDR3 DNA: TGTGCCAGCAGCCCTCGGACTAGCGGGGGCCCCAGATCCTACGAGCAGTACTTC. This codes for CASSPRTSGGPRSYEQYF.

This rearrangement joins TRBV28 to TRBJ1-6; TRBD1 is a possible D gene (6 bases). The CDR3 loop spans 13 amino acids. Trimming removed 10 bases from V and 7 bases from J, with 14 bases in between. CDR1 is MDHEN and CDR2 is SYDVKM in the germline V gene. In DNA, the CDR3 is TGTGCCATAGAAAGGGACAAAAATTCACCCCTCCACTTT. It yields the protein CAIERDKNSPLHF.

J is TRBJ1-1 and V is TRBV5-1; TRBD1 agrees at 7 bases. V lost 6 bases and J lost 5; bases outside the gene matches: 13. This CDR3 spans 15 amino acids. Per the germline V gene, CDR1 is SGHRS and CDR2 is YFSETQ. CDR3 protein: CASMSSLAGGTEAFF. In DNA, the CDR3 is TGCGCCAGCATGAGTTCACTGGCAGGGGGAACTGAAGCTTTCTTT. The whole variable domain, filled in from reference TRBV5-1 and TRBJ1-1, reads KAGVTQTPRYLIKTRGQQVTLSCSPISGHRSVSWYQQTPGQGLQFLFEYFSETQRNKGNFPGRFSGRQFSNSRSEMNVSTLELGDSALYLCASMSSLAGGTEAFFGQGTRLTVV.

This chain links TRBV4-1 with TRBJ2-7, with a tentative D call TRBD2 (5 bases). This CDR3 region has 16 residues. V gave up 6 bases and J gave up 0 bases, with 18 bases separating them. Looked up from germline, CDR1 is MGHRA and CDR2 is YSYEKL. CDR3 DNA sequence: TGCGCCAGCAGTCCCGTTTCCAAGCGGAGCTCCTACGAGCAGTACTTC. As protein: CASSPVSKRSSYEQYF.

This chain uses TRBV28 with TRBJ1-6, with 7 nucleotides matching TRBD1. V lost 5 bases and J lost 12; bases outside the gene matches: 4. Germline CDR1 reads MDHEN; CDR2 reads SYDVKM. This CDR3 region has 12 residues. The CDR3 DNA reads TGTGCCAGCAGTACCGACAGGGAACCCCTCCACTTT. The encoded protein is CASSTDREPLHF.

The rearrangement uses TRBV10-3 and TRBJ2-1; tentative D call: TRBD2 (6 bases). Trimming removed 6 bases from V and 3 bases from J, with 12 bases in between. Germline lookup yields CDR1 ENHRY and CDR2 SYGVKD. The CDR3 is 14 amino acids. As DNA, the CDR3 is TGTGCCATCAGAGGCGGGGATATCTACAATGAGCAGTTCTTC. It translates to CAIRGGDIYNEQFF.

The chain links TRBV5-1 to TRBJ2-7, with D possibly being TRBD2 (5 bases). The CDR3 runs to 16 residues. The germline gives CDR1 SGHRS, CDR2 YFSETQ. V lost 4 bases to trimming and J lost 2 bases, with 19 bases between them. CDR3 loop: CASSKRAETVPYEQYF. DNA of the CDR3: TGCGCCAGCAGCAAGAGGGCCGAGACGGTGCCCTACGAGCAGTACTTC.

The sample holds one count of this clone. The CDR3 region has the DNA TGTGCCATCAGCCTAGCGGGGACGGAAGAGACCCAGTACTTC. This sequence encodes CAISLAGTEETQYF. V usage is TRBV10-3 and J usage is TRBJ2-5; 9 bases line up with TRBD2. The CDR3 covers 14 residues. Trimming removed 6 bases from V and 3 bases from J; junction bases left unmatched: 5. Germline V gene data show CDR1 as ENHRY and CDR2 as SYGVKD.

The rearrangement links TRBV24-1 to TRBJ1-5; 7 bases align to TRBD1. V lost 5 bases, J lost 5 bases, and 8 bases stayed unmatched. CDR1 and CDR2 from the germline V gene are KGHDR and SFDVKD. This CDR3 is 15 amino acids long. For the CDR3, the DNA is TGTGCCACCAGTGTTACAGGGGCGACTGATCAGCCCCAGCATTTT. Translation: CATSVTGATDQPQHF.

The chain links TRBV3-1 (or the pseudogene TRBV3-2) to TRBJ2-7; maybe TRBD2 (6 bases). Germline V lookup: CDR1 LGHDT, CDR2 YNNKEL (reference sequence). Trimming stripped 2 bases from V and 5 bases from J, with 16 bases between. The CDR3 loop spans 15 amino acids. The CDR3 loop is CASSQKPGVIDEQYF. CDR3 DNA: TGTGCCAGCAGCCAAAAGCCGGGAGTTATCGACGAGCAGTACTTC.

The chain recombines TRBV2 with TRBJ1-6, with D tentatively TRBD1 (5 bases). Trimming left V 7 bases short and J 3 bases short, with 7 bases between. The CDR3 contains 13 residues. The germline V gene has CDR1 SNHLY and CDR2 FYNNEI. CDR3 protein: CASKTDYNSPLHF. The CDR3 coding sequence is TGTGCCAGCAAGACAGACTATAATTCACCCCTCCACTTT.

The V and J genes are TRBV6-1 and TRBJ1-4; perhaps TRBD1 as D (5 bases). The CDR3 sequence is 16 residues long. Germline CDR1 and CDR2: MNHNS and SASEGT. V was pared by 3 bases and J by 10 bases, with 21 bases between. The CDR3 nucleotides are TGTGCCAGCAGTGACAGCACGGGGCCCCGGCGGGGAAAACTGTTTTTT. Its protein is CASSDSTGPRRGKLFF.

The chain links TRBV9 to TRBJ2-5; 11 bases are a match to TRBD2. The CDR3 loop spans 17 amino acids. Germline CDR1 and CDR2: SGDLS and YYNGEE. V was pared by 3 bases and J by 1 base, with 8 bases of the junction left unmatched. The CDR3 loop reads CASSAGRTSGLQETQYF. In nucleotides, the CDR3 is TGTGCCAGCAGCGCCGGGAGGACTAGCGGGCTCCAAGAGACCCAGTACTTC.

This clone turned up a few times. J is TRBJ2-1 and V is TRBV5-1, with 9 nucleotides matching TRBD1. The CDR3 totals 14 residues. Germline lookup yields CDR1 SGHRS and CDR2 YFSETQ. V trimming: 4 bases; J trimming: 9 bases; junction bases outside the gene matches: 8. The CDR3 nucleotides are TGCGCCAGCAGCCCAGGACAGGGGAATTCTGAGCAGTTCTTC. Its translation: CASSPGQGNSEQFF.

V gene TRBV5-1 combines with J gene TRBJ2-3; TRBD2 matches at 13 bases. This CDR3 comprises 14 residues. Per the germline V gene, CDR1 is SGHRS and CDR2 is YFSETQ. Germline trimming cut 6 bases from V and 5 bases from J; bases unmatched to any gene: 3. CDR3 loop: CASIGLAGEDTQYF. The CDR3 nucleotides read TGCGCCAGCATCGGACTAGCGGGGGAAGATACGCAGTATTTT.

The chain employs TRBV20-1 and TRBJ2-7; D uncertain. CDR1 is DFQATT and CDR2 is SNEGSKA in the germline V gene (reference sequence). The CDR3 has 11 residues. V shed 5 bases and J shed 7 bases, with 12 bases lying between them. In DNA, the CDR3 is TGCAGTGCTCGAACCGTCGGGGAGCAGTACTTC. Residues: CSARTVGEQYF.

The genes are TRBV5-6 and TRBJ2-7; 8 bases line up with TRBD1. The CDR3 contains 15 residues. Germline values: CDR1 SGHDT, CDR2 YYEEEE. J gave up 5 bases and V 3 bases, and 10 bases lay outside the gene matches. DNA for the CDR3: TGTGCCAGCAGCTATTACGGACAGGGTCTCGACGAGCAGTACTTC. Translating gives CASSYYGQGLDEQYF.

In nucleotides, the CDR3 is TGTGCCAGCAGCTTTATTTTACAGGCCAGCTCTGGGGCCAACGTCCTGACTTTC. The encoded protein is CASSFILQASSGANVLTF. The chain employs TRBV11-2 and TRBJ2-6; possible D gene TRBD1, 5 bases. The CDR3 has 18 amino acids. Trimming shortened V by 3 bases and J by 0 bases, and 15 bases separated the two germline ends. Germline assignment: CDR1 SGHAT and CDR2 FQNNGV.

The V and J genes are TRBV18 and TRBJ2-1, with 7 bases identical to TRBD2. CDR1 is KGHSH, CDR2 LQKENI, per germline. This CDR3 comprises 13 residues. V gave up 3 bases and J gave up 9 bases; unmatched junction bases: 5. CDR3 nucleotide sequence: TGTGCCAGCTCACCGAGGAGGGAGGGTGAGCAGTTCTTC. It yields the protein CASSPRREGEQFF.

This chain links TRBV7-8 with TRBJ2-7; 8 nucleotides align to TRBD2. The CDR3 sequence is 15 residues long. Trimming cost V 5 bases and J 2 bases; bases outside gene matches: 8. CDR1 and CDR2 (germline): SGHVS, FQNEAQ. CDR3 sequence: CASSPTSGYAYEQYF. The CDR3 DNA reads TGTGCCAGCAGCCCAACTAGCGGATATGCCTACGAGCAGTACTTC.

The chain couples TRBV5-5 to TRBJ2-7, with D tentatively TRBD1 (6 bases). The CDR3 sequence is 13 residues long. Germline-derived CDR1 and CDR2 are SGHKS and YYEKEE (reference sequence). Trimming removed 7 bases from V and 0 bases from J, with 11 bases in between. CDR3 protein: CASSRTVSYEQYF. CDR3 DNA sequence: TGTGCCAGCTCCAGGACAGTCTCCTACGAGCAGTACTTC. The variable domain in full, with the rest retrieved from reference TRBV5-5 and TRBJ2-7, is DAGVTQSPTHLIKTRGQQVTLRCSPISGHKSVSWYQQVLGQGPQFIFQYYEKEERGRGNFPDRFSARQFPNYSSELNVNALLLGDSALYLCASSRTVSYEQYFGPGTRLTVT.

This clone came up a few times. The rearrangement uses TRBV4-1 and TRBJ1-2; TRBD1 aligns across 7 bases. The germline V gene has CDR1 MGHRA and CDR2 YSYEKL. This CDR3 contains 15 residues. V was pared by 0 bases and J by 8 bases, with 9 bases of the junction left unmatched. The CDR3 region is CASSQDPSTGWGYTF. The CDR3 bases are TGCGCCAGCAGCCAAGATCCTTCGACAGGGTGGGGCTACACCTTC.

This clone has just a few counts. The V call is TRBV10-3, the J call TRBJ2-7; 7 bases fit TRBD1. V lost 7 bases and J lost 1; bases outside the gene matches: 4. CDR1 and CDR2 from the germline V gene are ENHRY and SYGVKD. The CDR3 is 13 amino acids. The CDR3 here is CAITQGLSYEQYF. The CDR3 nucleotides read TGTGCCATCACACAGGGGCTTTCCTACGAGCAGTACTTC.

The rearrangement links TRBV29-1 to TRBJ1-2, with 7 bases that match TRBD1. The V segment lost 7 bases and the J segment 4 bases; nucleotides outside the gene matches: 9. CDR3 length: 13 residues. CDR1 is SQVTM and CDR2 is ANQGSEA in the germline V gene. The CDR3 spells CSAAGGPPYGYTF. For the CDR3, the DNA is TGCAGCGCTGCAGGGGGTCCCCCCTATGGCTACACCTTC.

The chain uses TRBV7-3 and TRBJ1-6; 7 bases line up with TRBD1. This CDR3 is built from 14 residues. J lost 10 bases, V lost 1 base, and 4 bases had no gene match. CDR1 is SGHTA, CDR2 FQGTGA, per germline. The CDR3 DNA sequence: TGTGCCAGCAGCTTAAACCAGGGGGGCTCACCCCTCCACTTT. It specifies CASSLNQGGSPLHF.